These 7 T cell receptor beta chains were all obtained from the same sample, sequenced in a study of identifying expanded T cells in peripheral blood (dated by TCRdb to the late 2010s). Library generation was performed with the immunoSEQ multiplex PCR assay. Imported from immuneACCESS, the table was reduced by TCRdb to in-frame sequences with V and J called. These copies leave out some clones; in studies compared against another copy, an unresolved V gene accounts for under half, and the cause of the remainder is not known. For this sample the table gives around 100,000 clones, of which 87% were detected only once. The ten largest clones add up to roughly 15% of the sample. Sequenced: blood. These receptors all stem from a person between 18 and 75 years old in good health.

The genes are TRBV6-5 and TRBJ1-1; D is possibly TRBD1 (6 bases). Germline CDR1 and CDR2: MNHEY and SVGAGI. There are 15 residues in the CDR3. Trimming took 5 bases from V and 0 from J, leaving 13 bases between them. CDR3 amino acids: CASSKIQGLNTEAFF. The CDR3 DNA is TGTGCCAGCAGTAAAATACAGGGCCTGAACACTGAAGCTTTCTTT.

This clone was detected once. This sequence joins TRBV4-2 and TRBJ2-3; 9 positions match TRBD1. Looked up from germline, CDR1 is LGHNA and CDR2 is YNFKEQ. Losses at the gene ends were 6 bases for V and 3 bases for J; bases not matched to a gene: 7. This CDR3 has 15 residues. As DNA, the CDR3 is TGTGCCAGCAGTGGGGACAGGGTTTTGACAGATACGCAGTATTTT. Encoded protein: CASSGDRVLTDTQYF.

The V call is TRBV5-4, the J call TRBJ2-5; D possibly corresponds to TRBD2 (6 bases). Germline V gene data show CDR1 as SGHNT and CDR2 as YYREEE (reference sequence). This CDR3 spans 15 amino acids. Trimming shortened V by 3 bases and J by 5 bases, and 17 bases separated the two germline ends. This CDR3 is CASSWAGTAAETQYF. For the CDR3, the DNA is TGTGCCAGCAGCTGGGCCGGGACTGCAGCGGAGACCCAGTACTTC. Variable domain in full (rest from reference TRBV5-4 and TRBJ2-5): ETGVTQSPTHLIKTRGQQVTLRCSSQSGHNTVSWYQQALGQGPQFIFQYYREEENGRGNFPPRFSGLQFPNYSSELNVNALELDDSALYLCASSWAGTAAETQYFGPGTRLLVL.

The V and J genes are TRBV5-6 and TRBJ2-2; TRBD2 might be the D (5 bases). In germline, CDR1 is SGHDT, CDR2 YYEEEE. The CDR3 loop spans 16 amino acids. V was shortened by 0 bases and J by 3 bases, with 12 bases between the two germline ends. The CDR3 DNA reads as TGTGCCAGCAGCTTGGGGGGTCAGGAGGACACCGGGGAGCTGTTTTTT. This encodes CASSLGGQEDTGELFF.

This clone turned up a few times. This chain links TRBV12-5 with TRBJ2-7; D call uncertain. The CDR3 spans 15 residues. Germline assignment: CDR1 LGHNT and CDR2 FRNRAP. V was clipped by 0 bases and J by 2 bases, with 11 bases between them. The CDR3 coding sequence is TGTGCTAGTGGTTTGGTAGGCCCTCCAACCTACGAGCAGTACTTC. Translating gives CASGLVGPPTYEQYF.

CDR3 in amino acids: CASSYSSIGNTIYF. The CDR3 DNA reads TGTGCCAGCAGTTACTCAAGTATTGGAAACACCATATATTTT. The V call is TRBV6-6, the J call TRBJ1-3; no definite D call. V was pared by 0 bases and J by 3 bases, with 6 bases between. The CDR3 spans 14 residues. Germline-derived CDR1 and CDR2 are MNHNY and SVGAGI (reference sequence).

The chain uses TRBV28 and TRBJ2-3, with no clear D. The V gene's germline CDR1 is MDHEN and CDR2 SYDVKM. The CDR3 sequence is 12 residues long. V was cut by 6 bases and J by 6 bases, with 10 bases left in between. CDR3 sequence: CASRNSWDTQYF. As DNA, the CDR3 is TGTGCCAGCAGAAATAGTTGGGATACGCAGTATTTT.